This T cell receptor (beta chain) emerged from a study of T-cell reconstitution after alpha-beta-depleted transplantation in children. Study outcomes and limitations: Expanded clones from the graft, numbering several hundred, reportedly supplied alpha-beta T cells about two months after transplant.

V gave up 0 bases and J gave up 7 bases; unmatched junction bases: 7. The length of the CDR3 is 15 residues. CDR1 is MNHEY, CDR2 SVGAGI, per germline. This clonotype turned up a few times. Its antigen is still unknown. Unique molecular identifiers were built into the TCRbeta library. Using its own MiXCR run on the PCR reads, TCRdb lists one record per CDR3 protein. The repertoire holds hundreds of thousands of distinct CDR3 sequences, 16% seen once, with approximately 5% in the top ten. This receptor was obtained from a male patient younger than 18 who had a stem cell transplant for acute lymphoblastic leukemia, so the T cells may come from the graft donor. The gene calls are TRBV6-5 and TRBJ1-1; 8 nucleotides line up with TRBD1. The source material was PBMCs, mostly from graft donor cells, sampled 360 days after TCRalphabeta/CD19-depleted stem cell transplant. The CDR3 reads CASSYSATGENEAFF. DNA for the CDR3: TGTGCCAGCAGTTACTCCGCGACAGGGGAAAATGAAGCTTTCTTT.